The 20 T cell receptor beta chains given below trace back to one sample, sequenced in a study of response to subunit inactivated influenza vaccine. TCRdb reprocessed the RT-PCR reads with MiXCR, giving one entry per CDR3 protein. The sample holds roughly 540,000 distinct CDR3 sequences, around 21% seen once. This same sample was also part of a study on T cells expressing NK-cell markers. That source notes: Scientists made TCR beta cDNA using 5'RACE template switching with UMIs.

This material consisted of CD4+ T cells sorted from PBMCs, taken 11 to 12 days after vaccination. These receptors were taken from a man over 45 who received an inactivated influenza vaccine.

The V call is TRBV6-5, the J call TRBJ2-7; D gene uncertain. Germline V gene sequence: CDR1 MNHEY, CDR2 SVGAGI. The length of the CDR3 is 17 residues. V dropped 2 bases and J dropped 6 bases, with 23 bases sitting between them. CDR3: CASSYRPVLRAVGEQYF. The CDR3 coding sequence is TGTGCCAGCAGTTACAGGCCAGTGCTTCGGGCAGTGGGCGAGCAGTACTTC.

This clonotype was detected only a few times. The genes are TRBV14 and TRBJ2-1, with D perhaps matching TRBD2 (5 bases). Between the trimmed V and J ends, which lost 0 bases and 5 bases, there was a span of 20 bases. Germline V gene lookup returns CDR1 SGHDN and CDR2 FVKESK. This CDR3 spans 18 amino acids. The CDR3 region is CASSQDKAGGRFDNEQFF. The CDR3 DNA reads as TGTGCCAGCAGCCAAGATAAGGCTGGAGGTCGCTTCGACAATGAGCAGTTCTTC. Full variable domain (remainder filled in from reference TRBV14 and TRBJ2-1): EAGVTQFPSHSVIEKGQTVTLRCDPISGHDNLYWYRRVMGKEIKFLLHFVKESKQDESGMPNNRFLAERTGGTYSTLKVQPAELEDSGVYFCASSQDKAGGRFDNEQFFGPGTRLTVL.

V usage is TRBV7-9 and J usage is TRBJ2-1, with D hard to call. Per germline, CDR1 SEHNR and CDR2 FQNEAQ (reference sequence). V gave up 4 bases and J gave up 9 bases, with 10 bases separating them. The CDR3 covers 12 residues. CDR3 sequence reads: CASSYFLGEQFF. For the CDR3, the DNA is TGTGCCAGCAGCTACTTTTTGGGTGAGCAGTTCTTC. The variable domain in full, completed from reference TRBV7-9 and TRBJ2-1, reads DTGVSQNPRHKITKRGQNVTFRCDPISEHNRLYWYRQTLGQGPEFLTYFQNEAQLEKSRLLSDRFSAERPKGSFSTLEIQRTEQGDSAMYLCASSYFLGEQFFGPGTRLTVL.

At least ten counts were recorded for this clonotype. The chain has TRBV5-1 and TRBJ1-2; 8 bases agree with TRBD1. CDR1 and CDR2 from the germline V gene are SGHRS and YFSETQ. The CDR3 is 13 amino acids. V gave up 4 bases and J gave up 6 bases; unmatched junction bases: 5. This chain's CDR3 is CASSLGQENGYTF. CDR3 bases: TGCGCCAGCAGCCTGGGACAGGAAAATGGCTACACCTTC.

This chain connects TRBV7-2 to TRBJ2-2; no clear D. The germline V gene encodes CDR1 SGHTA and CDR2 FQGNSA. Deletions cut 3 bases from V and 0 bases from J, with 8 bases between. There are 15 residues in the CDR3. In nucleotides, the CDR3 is TGTGCCAGCAGCTTGACATTGACGAACACCGGGGAGCTGTTTTTT. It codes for CASSLTLTNTGELFF.

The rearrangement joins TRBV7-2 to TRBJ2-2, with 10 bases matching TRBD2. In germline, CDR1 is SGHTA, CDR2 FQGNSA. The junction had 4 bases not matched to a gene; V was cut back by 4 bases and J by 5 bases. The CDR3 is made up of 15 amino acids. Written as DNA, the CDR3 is TGTGCCAGCAGCTCAAATAGCGGGAGGACCGGGGAGCTGTTTTTT. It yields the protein CASSSNSGRTGELFF.

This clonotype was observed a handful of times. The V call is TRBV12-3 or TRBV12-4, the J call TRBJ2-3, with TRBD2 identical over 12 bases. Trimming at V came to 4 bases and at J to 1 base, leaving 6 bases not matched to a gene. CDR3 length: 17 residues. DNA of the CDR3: TGTGCCAGCAGTTCACTGACTAGCGGGGGCCGCACAGATACGCAGTATTTT. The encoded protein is CASSSLTSGGRTDTQYF.

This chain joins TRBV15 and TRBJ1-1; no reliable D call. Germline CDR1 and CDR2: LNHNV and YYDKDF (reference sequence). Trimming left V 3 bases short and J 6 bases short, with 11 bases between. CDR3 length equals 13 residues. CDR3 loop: CATSRAVSPEAFF. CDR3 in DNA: TGTGCCACCAGCAGGGCGGTGAGCCCTGAAGCTTTCTTT.

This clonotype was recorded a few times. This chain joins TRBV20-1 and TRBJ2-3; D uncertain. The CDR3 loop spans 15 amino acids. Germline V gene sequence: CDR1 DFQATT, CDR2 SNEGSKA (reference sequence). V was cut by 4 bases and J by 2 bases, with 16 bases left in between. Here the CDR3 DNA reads TGCAGTGCTACCTCCCTGGAGAGCCACACAGATACGCAGTATTTT. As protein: CSATSLESHTDTQYF.

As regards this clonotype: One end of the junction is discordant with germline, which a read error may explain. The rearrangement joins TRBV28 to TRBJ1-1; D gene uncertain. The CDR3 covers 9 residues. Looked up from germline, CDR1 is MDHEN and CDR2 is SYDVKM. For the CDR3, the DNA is TGTGCCAGCAATTTACCGGGTCCCTTT. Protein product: CASNLPGPF.

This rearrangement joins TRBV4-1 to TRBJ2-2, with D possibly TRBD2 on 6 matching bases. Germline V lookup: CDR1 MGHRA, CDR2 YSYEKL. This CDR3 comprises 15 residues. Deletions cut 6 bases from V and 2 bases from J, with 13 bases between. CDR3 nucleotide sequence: TGCGCCAGCAGACTAACGGGGGAAAACACCGGGGAGCTGTTTTTT. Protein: CASRLTGENTGELFF.

CDR3 sequence (DNA): TGTGCCAGCAGTGAAGCCGGGGCCTACTCCTACGAGCAGTACTTC. Its protein product is CASSEAGAYSYEQYF. The genes are TRBV6-1 and TRBJ2-7, with D perhaps assigned TRBD1 or TRBD2 (5 bases each). Germline loops: CDR1 MNHNS, CDR2 SASEGT. The CDR3 consists of 15 residues. V dropped 0 bases and J dropped 0 bases, with 9 bases sitting between them.

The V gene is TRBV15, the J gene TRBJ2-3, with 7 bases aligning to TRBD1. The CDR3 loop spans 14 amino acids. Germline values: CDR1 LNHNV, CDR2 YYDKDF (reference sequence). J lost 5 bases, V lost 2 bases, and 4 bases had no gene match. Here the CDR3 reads CATSRQTGVDTQYF. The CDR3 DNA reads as TGTGCCACCAGCAGACAAACAGGGGTAGATACGCAGTATTTT.

CDR3 in DNA: TGTGCCAGCAGTTTAGCGGGGGGCAAAAATCAGCCCCAGCATTTT. It codes for CASSLAGGKNQPQHF. The chain couples TRBV12-3 or TRBV12-4 to TRBJ1-5; a possible D gene is TRBD1 (6 bases). This CDR3 contains 15 residues. The V gene lost 0 bases and the J gene lost 4 bases, with 10 bases spanning the gap.

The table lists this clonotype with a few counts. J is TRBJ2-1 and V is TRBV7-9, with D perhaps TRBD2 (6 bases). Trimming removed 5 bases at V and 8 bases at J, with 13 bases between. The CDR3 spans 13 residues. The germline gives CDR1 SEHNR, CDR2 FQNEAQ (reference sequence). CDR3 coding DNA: TGTGCCAGCAGCCGGGACTGGGGCCATGAGCAGTTCTTC. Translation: CASSRDWGHEQFF. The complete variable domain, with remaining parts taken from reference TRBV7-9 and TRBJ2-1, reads DTGVSQNPRHKITKRGQNVTFRCDPISEHNRLYWYRQTLGQGPEFLTYFQNEAQLEKSRLLSDRFSAERPKGSFSTLEIQRTEQGDSAMYLCASSRDWGHEQFFGPGTRLTVL.

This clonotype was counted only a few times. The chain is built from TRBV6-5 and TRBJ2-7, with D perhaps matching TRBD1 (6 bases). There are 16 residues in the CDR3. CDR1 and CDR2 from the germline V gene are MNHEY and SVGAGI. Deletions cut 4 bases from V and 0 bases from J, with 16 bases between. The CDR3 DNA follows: TGTGCCAGCAGTTGGACCGGGACACACAGCTCCTACGAGCAGTACTTC. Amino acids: CASSWTGTHSSYEQYF.

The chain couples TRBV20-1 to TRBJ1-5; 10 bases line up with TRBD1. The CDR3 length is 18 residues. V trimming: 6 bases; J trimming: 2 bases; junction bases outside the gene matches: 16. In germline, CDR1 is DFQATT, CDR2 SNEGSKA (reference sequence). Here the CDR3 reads CSAFHDRGPVKGNQPQHF. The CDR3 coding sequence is TGCAGTGCCTTCCACGACAGGGGGCCTGTTAAAGGCAATCAGCCCCAGCATTTT.

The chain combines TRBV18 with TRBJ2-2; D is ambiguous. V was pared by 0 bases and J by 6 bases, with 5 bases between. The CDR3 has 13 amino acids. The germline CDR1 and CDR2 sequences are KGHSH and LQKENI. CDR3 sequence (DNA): TGTGCCAGCTCACCACCGTCGGCCGGGGAGCTGTTTTTT. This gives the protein CASSPPSAGELFF.

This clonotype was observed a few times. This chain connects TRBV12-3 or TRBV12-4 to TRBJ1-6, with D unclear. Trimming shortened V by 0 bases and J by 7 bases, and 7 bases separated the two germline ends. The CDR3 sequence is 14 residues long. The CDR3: CASSLAHGNSPLHF. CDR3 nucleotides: TGTGCCAGCAGTTTAGCTCACGGGAATTCACCCCTCCACTTT.

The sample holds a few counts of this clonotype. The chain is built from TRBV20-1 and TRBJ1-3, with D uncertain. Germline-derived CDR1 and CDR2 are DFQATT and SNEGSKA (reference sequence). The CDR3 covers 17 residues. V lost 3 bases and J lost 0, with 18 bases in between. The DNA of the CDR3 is TGCAGTGCTAGTCCCGCAGGAGGAGTGGCCTCTGGAAACACCATATATTTT. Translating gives CSASPAGGVASGNTIYF.